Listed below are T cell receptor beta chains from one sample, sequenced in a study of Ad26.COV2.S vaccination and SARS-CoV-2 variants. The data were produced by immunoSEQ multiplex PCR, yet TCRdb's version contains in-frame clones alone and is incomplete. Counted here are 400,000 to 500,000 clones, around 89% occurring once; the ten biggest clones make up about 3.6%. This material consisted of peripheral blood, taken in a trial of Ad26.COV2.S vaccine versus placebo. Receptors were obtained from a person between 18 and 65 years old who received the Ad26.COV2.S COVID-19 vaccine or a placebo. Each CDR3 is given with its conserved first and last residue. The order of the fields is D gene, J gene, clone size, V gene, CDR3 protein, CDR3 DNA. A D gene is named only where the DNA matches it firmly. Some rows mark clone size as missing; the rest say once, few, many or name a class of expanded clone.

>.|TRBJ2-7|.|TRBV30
CAWSVSVRSSYEQYF
TGTGCCTGGAGTGTTTCGGTTCGAAGCTCCTACGAGCAGTACTTC
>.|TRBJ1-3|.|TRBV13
CASSPRGMSSGNTIYF
TGTGCCAGCAGCCCCCGAGGGATGAGCTCTGGAAACACCATATATTTT
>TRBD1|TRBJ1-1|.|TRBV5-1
CASSLGITGVNTEAFF
TGCGCCAGCAGCTTGGGTATAACAGGGGTGAACACTGAAGCTTTCTTT
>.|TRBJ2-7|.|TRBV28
CASSFSLGDTYYEQYF
TGTGCCAGCAGTTTCTCCCTGGGTGACACCTACTACGAGCAGTACTTC
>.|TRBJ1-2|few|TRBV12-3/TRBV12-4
CASSLLRDGYTF
TGTGCCAGCAGTTTACTCAGAGATGGCTACACCTTC
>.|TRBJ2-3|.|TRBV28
CASSLGGLGGDTQYF
TGTGCCAGCAGTCTGGGGGGGCTCGGGGGAGATACGCAGTATTTT
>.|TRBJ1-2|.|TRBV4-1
CASSQDRGNYGYTF
TGCGCCAGCAGCCAAGATAGGGGGAACTATGGCTACACCTTC
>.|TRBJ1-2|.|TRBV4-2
CASSQDPDTFYGYTF
TGTGCCAGCAGCCAAGACCCCGACACATTCTATGGCTACACCTTC
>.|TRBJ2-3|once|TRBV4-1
CASSQDYGGSTDTQYF
TGCGCCAGCAGCCAAGACTACGGGGGAAGCACAGATACGCAGTATTTT
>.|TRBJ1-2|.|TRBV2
CASSEVSFYGYTF
TGTGCCAGCAGTGAAGTCAGTTTCTATGGCTACACCTTC
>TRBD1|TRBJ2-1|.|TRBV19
CASSPRTGDNEQFF
TGTGCCAGTAGTCCACGGACAGGGGACAATGAGCAGTTCTTC
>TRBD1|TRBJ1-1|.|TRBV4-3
CASSQGFTGDLHTEAFF
TGCGCCAGCAGCCAAGGTTTTACAGGGGACCTACACACTGAAGCTTTCTTT
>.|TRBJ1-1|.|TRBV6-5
CASKIGQNTEAFF
TGTGCCAGCAAGATCGGGCAGAACACTGAAGCTTTCTTT
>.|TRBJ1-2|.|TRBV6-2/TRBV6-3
CASSYAGVGYTF
TGTGCCAGCAGTTATGCCGGGGTTGGCTACACCTTC
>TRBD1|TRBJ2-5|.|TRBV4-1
CASSPGQGVQETQYF
TGCGCCAGCAGCCCAGGCCAGGGGGTCCAAGAGACCCAGTACTTC
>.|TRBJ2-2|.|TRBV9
CASSVDTGTGELFF
TGTGCCAGCAGCGTAGATACTGGAACCGGGGAGCTGTTTTTT
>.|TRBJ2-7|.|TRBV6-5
CASRETGSSYEQYF
TGTGCCAGCAGAGAGACGGGGAGCTCCTACGAGCAGTACTTC
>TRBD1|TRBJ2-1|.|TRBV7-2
CASSLGTGGFYNEQFF
TGTGCCAGCAGCTTGGGGACAGGGGGCTTCTACAATGAGCAGTTCTTC
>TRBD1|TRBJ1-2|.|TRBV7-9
CASSIGDRGYTF
TGTGCCAGCAGCATAGGGGACAGGGGCTACACCTTC
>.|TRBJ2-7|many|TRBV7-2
CASSSTGPYEQYF
TGTGCCAGCAGCTCCACTGGGCCCTACGAGCAGTACTTC
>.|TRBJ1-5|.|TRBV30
CAWSFRGPHQPQHF
TGTGCCTGGAGTTTCAGGGGTCCTCATCAGCCCCAGCATTTT
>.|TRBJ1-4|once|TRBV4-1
CASRLHKANEKLFF
TGCGCCAGCAGGCTACATAAGGCGAATGAAAAACTGTTTTTT